This T cell receptor (beta chain) emerged from a study of cytomegalovirus exposure and HLA in healthy donors. Study-level findings and limits: It was likely that a cluster of highly shared sequence variants was a sequencing artifact. A later analysis, which compared TCR beta chains of equal frequency, found the HLA-associated ones more clonally expanded.

As regards this clone: Its specificity is not known.

The CDR3 is 15 residues long. Germline trimming cut 4 bases from V and 4 bases from J; bases unmatched to any gene: 8. Germline lookup yields CDR1 SGHRS and CDR2 YFSETQ. PCR was performed using 60 Vbeta and 13 Jbeta primers. Sequencing was performed with immunoSEQ multiplex PCR; in TCRdb, only in-frame clones are kept and a portion is missing. This repertoire shows around 67,000 clones, roughly 68% found once; its top ten account for approximately 3%. This TCR was recovered from a woman aged 50 to 60 in good health and CMV-seronegative. The chain links TRBV5-1 to TRBJ2-3, with 8 bases aligning to TRBD1. The sample was PBMCs. The CDR3 DNA follows: TGCGCCAGCAGCCCCAGGGGGCAGCTAGCAGATACGCAGTATTTT. Residues: CASSPRGQLADTQYF.